The 27 T cell receptor beta chains presented below share a single source sample, sequenced in a study of blood T cell repertoires in COVID-19. Profiled with immunoSEQ multiplex PCR; TCRdb holds only in-frame clones, not every one. The table includes over 120,000 clones, roughly 80% detected once. The sample taken for sequencing was PBMCs or T cells enriched from blood (not recorded which). The receptors derive from a man aged 50-59 years who had recovered from COVID-19.

J is TRBJ2-7 and V is TRBV2; 9 nucleotides agree with TRBD1. CDR3 size: 12 residues. CDR1 is SNHLY and CDR2 is FYNNEI in the germline V gene. Unmatched junction bases numbered 5, after V lost 6 bases and J lost 8 bases. CDR3 in DNA: TGTGCCAGCAGACAACAGGGGGCGAAGCAGTACTTC. This gives the protein CASRQQGAKQYF.

The V gene is TRBV6-5, the J gene TRBJ1-1; D is uncertain. The CDR3 has 15 residues. In germline, CDR1 is MNHEY, CDR2 SVGAGI. Trimming stripped 7 bases from V and 1 base from J, with 16 bases between. The CDR3 here is CASTLLGGKNTEAFF. The CDR3, as DNA: TGTGCCAGCACCCTACTGGGAGGTAAGAACACTGAAGCTTTCTTT.

CDR3 residues: CASSPAGTENTGELFF. The CDR3 DNA is TGTGCCAGCTCACCTGCAGGGACAGAGAACACCGGGGAGCTGTTTTTT. The chain uses TRBV18 and TRBJ2-2, with 7 bases aligning to TRBD1. J was trimmed by 1 base and V by 3 bases; bases with no gene match: 5. This CDR3 spans 16 amino acids. Per germline, CDR1 KGHSH and CDR2 LQKENI. Together with reference TRBV18 and TRBJ2-2, the CDR3 gives the full variable domain: NAGVMQNPRHLVRRRGQEARLRCSPMKGHSHVYWYRQLPEEGLKFMVYLQKENIIDESGMPKERFSAEFPKEGPSILRIQQVVRGDSAAYFCASSPAGTENTGELFFGEGSRLTVL.

For the CDR3, the DNA is TGTGCCAGCAGTTCCTCGGGACAGGTTCGTGGCTACACCTTC. Protein sequence: CASSSSGQVRGYTF. The chain carries TRBV28 and TRBJ1-2; 8 nucleotides align to TRBD1. Trimming cost V 4 bases and J 7 bases; bases outside gene matches: 8. Per the germline V gene, CDR1 is MDHEN and CDR2 is SYDVKM. The CDR3 covers 14 residues.

This clone was picked up a small number of times. The rearrangement links TRBV2 to TRBJ2-6, with a possible D match to TRBD1 (5 bases). Trimming removed 6 bases from V and 2 bases from J, with 8 bases in between. CDR1 is SNHLY and CDR2 is FYNNEI in the germline V gene. The CDR3 has 14 amino acids. The CDR3 region has the DNA TGTGCCAGCAGATCAGGGCCTGGGGCCAACGTCCTGACTTTC. It encodes CASRSGPGANVLTF.

In DNA form, the CDR3 reads TGTGCCAGCAGCTTAGCCAGCGGGGGGCAGAATGAGCAGTTCTTC. This sequence encodes CASSLASGGQNEQFF. The chain carries TRBV7-3 and TRBJ2-1, with 9 bases that match TRBD2. V lost 2 bases to trimming and J lost 7 bases; unmatched junction nucleotides: 6. The CDR3 is 15 amino acids. Looked up from germline, CDR1 is SGHTA and CDR2 is FQGTGA.

The V call is TRBV15, the J call TRBJ2-5, with 10 bases aligning to TRBD1. V shed 1 base and J 7 bases; nucleotides not matched to a gene: 9. This CDR3 is built from 16 residues. CDR1 and CDR2 (germline): LNHNV, YYDKDF (reference sequence). CDR3 sequence (DNA): TGTGCCACCAGCAGAGGGGCCGGGACAGGGGAAGGGACCCAGTACTTC. Translated: CATSRGAGTGEGTQYF.

The chain joins TRBV3-1 (or the pseudogene TRBV3-2) to TRBJ2-3, with D perhaps matching TRBD1 (6 bases). Germline values: CDR1 LGHDT, CDR2 YNNKEL (reference sequence). The ends were cut back, 7 bases at V and 0 bases at J, with 14 bases in the middle. The CDR3 loop spans 15 amino acids. CDR3 sequence (DNA): TGTGCCAGCACTTCTCGAGGGGGTAGCACAGATACGCAGTATTTT. Encoded protein: CASTSRGGSTDTQYF.

V gene TRBV24-1 combines with J gene TRBJ1-1, with 7 bases matching TRBD1. Germline V gene sequence: CDR1 KGHDR, CDR2 SFDVKD. This CDR3 comprises 15 residues. V lost 3 bases to trimming and J lost 0 bases; unmatched junction nucleotides: 3. CDR3 nucleotides: TGTGCCACCAGTGATGTGACAGGGATGAACACTGAAGCTTTCTTT. Its protein is CATSDVTGMNTEAFF.

The genes are TRBV29-1 and TRBJ2-2; a weak D match, TRBD1 (6 bases). The CDR3 is 11 amino acids. Germline assignment: CDR1 SQVTM and CDR2 ANQGSEA. V lost 4 bases and J 6 bases, leaving 6 bases between the germline ends. In DNA, the CDR3 is TGCAGCGTTGCAGGGGCCGGGGAGCTGTTTTTT. This translates into CSVAGAGELFF.

This chain links TRBV9 with TRBJ2-1; 14 bases line up with TRBD2. The V and J ends lost 4 bases and 9 bases, in that order; junction bases with no gene match: 9. This CDR3 spans 16 amino acids. CDR1 and CDR2 (germline): SGDLS, YYNGEE. CDR3 region: CASSPRLAGGHSEQFF. The CDR3 nucleotides are TGTGCCAGCAGCCCCCGACTAGCGGGGGGGCATAGTGAGCAGTTCTTC.

V and J are TRBV7-3 and TRBJ2-3; TRBD2 matches at 10 bases. V lost 4 bases to trimming and J lost 6 bases; unmatched junction nucleotides: 7. This CDR3 contains 15 residues. Germline V CDR1 and CDR2: SGHTA, FQGTGA. The CDR3 nucleotides are TGTGCCAGCAGCTCAAATAGCGGGGGGAGGGATACGCAGTATTTT. Amino acid sequence: CASSSNSGGRDTQYF.

The chain joins TRBV25-1 to TRBJ2-7, with a possible D match to TRBD1 (6 bases). The germline CDR1 and CDR2 sequences are MGHDK and SYGVNS. CDR3 length equals 15 residues. Trimming left V 3 bases short and J 4 bases short, with 16 bases between. In nucleotides, the CDR3 is TGTGCCAGCAGTGACAGGACAGTTGACTGGTACGAGCAGTACTTC. It is translated as CASSDRTVDWYEQYF.

The J gene is TRBJ1-4, the V gene TRBV23-1; D is possibly TRBD1 (5 bases). TRBV23-1 is placed among ORFs of uncertain function. Between the trimmed V and J ends, which lost 10 bases and 4 bases, there was a span of 10 bases. The CDR3 totals 12 residues. The CDR3 DNA reads TGCGCCATGCTGGACAATAATGAAAAACTGTTTTTT. Translation: CAMLDNNEKLFF.

This chain joins TRBV6-5 and TRBJ1-5; D remains unclear. CDR1 is MNHEY, CDR2 SVGAGI, per germline. The CDR3 runs 13 residues. V was pared by 4 bases and J by 6 bases, with 10 bases between. As DNA, the CDR3 is TGTGCCAGCAGTTCCGTATTCGGTCAGCCCCAGCATTTT. It codes for CASSSVFGQPQHF.

There are a few counts of this clone. The genes are TRBV5-6 and TRBJ1-4; TRBD1 might be the D (6 bases). CDR1 and CDR2 from the germline V gene are SGHDT and YYEEEE. V was cut by 1 base and J by 6 bases, with 10 bases left in between. This CDR3 has 14 amino acids. As DNA, the CDR3 is TGTGCCAGCAGCTTGCAGGGGTTCGATGAAAAACTGTTTTTT. Its translation: CASSLQGFDEKLFF.

The rearrangement uses TRBV5-1 and TRBJ2-5; tentative D call: TRBD1 (5 bases). Germline V lookup: CDR1 SGHRS, CDR2 YFSETQ. Trimming left V 0 bases short and J 1 base short, with 10 bases between. This CDR3 region has 15 residues. For the CDR3, the DNA is TGCGCCAGCAGCTTGGCCGGGCAGGGCCAAGAGACCCAGTACTTC. This codes for CASSLAGQGQETQYF. The full variable domain, with the rest looked up from reference TRBV5-1 and TRBJ2-5, is KAGVTQTPRYLIKTRGQQVTLSCSPISGHRSVSWYQQTPGQGLQFLFEYFSETQRNKGNFPGRFSGRQFSNSRSEMNVSTLELGDSALYLCASSLAGQGQETQYFGPGTRLLVL.

This chain joins TRBV29-1 and TRBJ2-7; the D gene is possibly TRBD2 (6 bases). The V end lost 7 bases, the J end lost 0 bases, and 16 bases lay between the germline ends. Germline V gene lookup returns CDR1 SQVTM and CDR2 ANQGSEA. CDR3 size: 14 residues. CDR3 nucleotide sequence: TGCAGCGGGAGGGATGACGGGAGCTCCTACGAGCAGTACTTC. Translation gives CSGRDDGSSYEQYF.

The chain employs TRBV9 and TRBJ2-3, with TRBD2 matching 9 bases. CDR3 size: 15 residues. V shed 1 base, J shed 0 bases, and the junction held 0 bases outside the gene matches. Germline lookup yields CDR1 SGDLS and CDR2 YYNGEE. The CDR3 loop reads CASSVTSGSTDTQYF. The CDR3 DNA reads TGTGCCAGCAGCGTAACTAGCGGGAGCACAGATACGCAGTATTTT.

This clone occurred a few times. The rearrangement uses TRBV12-3 or TRBV12-4 and TRBJ1-2; 9 bases are a match to TRBD1. The CDR3 extends over 13 amino acids. J was trimmed by 4 bases and V by 3 bases; bases with no gene match: 0. CDR3 sequence reads: CASSLTGGYGYTF. In DNA form, the CDR3 reads TGTGCCAGCAGTTTGACAGGGGGCTATGGCTACACCTTC.

The rearrangement links TRBV12-3 or TRBV12-4 to TRBJ1-2; no firm D call. This CDR3 spans 13 amino acids. V gave up 3 bases and J gave up 6 bases, with 11 bases separating them. In DNA, the CDR3 is TGTGCCAGCAGTTTTTTTGGCGAGGATGGCTACACCTTC. Its translation is CASSFFGEDGYTF.

The chain recombines TRBV19 with TRBJ2-7; D unresolved. V was cut by 3 bases and J by 1 base, with 16 bases left in between. Germline values: CDR1 LNHDA, CDR2 SQIVND (reference sequence). CDR3 length: 16 amino acids. The CDR3 DNA reads as TGTGCCAGTAGTATTACGAGGTCCCAGTCTTCCTACGAGCAGTACTTC. Residues: CASSITRSQSSYEQYF. Using reference TRBV19 and TRBJ2-7 for the parts outside the CDR3, the full variable domain is DGGITQSPKYLFRKEGQNVTLSCEQNLNHDAMYWYRQDPGQGLRLIYYSQIVNDFQKGDIAEGYSVSREKKESFPLTVTSAQKNPTAFYLCASSITRSQSSYEQYFGPGTRLTVT.

This sequence joins TRBV7-8 and TRBJ2-2, with 12 bases fitting TRBD2. This CDR3 region has 16 residues. CDR1 and CDR2 (germline): SGHVS, FQNEAQ. V was pared by 6 bases and J by 6 bases, with 8 bases of the junction left unmatched. This CDR3 reads CASSTLAGGPPGELFF. The CDR3 DNA sequence: TGTGCCAGCAGTACACTAGCGGGGGGCCCCCCCGGGGAGCTGTTTTTT.

V gene TRBV5-1 combines with J gene TRBJ2-7; D might be TRBD1 (5 bases). CDR1 is SGHRS and CDR2 is YFSETQ in the germline V gene. The CDR3 is 14 amino acids. V was trimmed by 0 bases and J by 0 bases, leaving 7 bases between them. The CDR3 reads CASSLVGASYEQYF. For the CDR3, the DNA is TGCGCCAGCAGCTTGGTAGGGGCCTCCTACGAGCAGTACTTC.

A remark on this clone: Other nucleotide sequences from this sample produce the same CDR3. The rearrangement uses TRBV6-5 and TRBJ2-7; D perhaps matches TRBD1 (6 bases). The CDR3 extends over 13 amino acids. CDR1 MNHEY and CDR2 SVGAGI come from the germline V gene. V lost 2 bases and J 4 bases, leaving 9 bases between the germline ends. The CDR3, as DNA: TGTGCCAGCAGTTACCTACAGGGTTACGAGCAGTACTTC. Its protein is CASSYLQGYEQYF.

This rearrangement joins TRBV5-1 to TRBJ2-6; D may be TRBD1 (6 bases). V was shortened by 0 bases and J by 4 bases, with 11 bases between the two germline ends. Germline loops: CDR1 SGHRS, CDR2 YFSETQ. The CDR3 sequence is 16 residues long. The CDR3, as DNA: TGCGCCAGCAGCTTGGGTACAGGGCTAGGGGCCAACGTCCTGACTTTC. It encodes CASSLGTGLGANVLTF. Looking up the rest from reference TRBV5-1 and TRBJ2-6 gives the full variable domain: KAGVTQTPRYLIKTRGQQVTLSCSPISGHRSVSWYQQTPGQGLQFLFEYFSETQRNKGNFPGRFSGRQFSNSRSEMNVSTLELGDSALYLCASSLGTGLGANVLTFGAGSRLTVL.

The chain couples TRBV15 to TRBJ1-2, with a possible D match to TRBD1 (6 bases). Trimming took 0 bases from V and 8 from J, leaving 19 bases between them. The CDR3 sequence is 16 residues long. Per the germline V gene, CDR1 is LNHNV and CDR2 is YYDKDF (reference sequence). The CDR3 here is CATSRDKSAAGDGYTF. The CDR3 DNA follows: TGTGCCACCAGCAGAGATAAAAGTGCGGCAGGGGACGGCTACACCTTC. The full variable domain, its missing parts supplied by reference TRBV15 and TRBJ1-2, is DAMVIQNPRYQVTQFGKPVTLSCSQTLNHNVMYWYQQKSSQAPKLLFHYYDKDFNNEADTPDNFQSRRPNTSFCFLDIRSPGLGDTAMYLCATSRDKSAAGDGYTFGSGTRLTVV.